This T cell receptor beta chain was captured in a study of blood T cells in healthy people across ages. The use of a sample-barcoded 5' primer and a J-beta primer mix characterized a second PCR of 7 to 11 cycles. One entry per CDR3 protein results from TCRdb running MiXCR on the 5' RACE reads. The sample yields about 970,000 distinct CDR3 sequences, roughly 47% seen once. The receptor comes from a woman aged 55 to 70 in good health. Sequenced material: blood.

The CDR3, as DNA: TGTGCCAGCAGTTATGGACTGCATCCTGGGGATGAGCAGTTCTTC. Translation: CASSYGLHPGDEQFF. The rearrangement links TRBV6-2 or TRBV6-3 to TRBJ2-1; tentative D call: TRBD2 (5 bases). Germline V gene sequence: CDR1 MNHEY, CDR2 SVGEGT. The CDR3 is made up of 15 amino acids. V lost 3 bases and J 8 bases, leaving 17 bases between the germline ends.